Listed below are T cell receptor beta chains from one sample, sequenced in a study of shared clonotypes between healthy human individuals. The repertoire was sequenced with immunoSEQ multiplex PCR; TCRdb's copy has only in-frame clones and lacks some. The data hold 2 million to 2.5 million clones, with 93% observed a single time. Sequencing was carried out using naive CD4+ T cells from PBMCs. These receptors all come from a young man in good health. Some clones in this sample may be carry-over from other donors' samples. Each CDR3 is given with its conserved first and last residue. A D gene is named only where the DNA matches it firmly. For some rows the clone size is stated as once, few or many, or as a class when expanded; others skip it.

V gene	D gene	J gene	clone size	CDR3 protein	CDR3 DNA
TRBV5-6	TRBD1	TRBJ1-2	-	CASSSLRDRGEDGYTF	TGTGCCAGCAGCTCCCTCCGGGACAGGGGAGAGGATGGCTACACCTTC
TRBV7-2	TRBD2	TRBJ2-7	-	CASSQAGLLAYF	TGTGCCAGCAGCCAAGCGGGACTACTAGCCTACTTC
TRBV7-9	-	TRBJ1-3	-	CASSFEYRGVSGNTIYF	TGTGCCAGCAGCTTCGAGTACCGAGGCGTCTCTGGAAACACCATATATTTT
TRBV30	-	TRBJ1-5	-	CAWSVQSNQPQHF	TGTGCCTGGAGTGTACAGAGCAATCAGCCCCAGCATTTT
TRBV11-3	-	TRBJ2-3	-	CASSSAPADTQYF	TGTGCCAGCAGCTCGGCCCCCGCAGATACGCAGTATTTT
TRBV18	TRBD1	TRBJ1-3	-	CASSLGTGVGNTIYF	TGTGCCAGCTCTCTCGGGACAGGGGTTGGAAACACCATATATTTT
TRBV15	TRBD2	TRBJ2-2	-	CATSRGLAGDLRTGELFF	TGTGCCACCAGCAGAGGACTAGCGGGAGATCTCAGAACCGGGGAGCTGTTTTTT
TRBV7-2	TRBD2	TRBJ2-7	-	CASSSGLAVSPYEQYF	TGTGCCAGCAGCTCGGGACTAGCGGTTTCCCCTTACGAGCAGTACTTC
TRBV7-2	-	TRBJ1-1	-	CASSLLGITEAFF	TGTGCCAGCAGCTTACTGGGGATTACTGAAGCTTTCTTT
TRBV27	-	TRBJ2-6	-	CASRAFSGANVLTF	TGTGCCTCCAGGGCTTTCTCTGGGGCCAACGTCCTGACTTTC
TRBV4-2	TRBD1	TRBJ2-7	-	CASSPARQGVYEQYF	TGTGCCAGCAGCCCGGCGAGACAGGGGGTCTACGAGCAGTACTTC
TRBV6-1	-	TRBJ1-1	-	CATRGIEAFF	TGTGCCACCAGGGGAATTGAAGCTTTCTTT
TRBV19	TRBD1	TRBJ2-2	-	CATLDRGNTGELFF	TGTGCCACCCTAGACAGGGGGAACACCGGGGAGCTGTTTTTT
TRBV20-1	-	TRBJ1-1	few	CSARFVSEAFF	TGCAGTGCTAGATTCGTATCTGAAGCTTTCTTT
TRBV6-1	-	TRBJ2-4	-	CASSERHLLGSIQYF	TGTGCCAGCAGTGAAAGACACCTCCTAGGTAGCATTCAGTACTTC
TRBV5-1	-	TRBJ1-4	-	CASSGGQATNEKLFF	TGCGCCAGCAGCGGGGGACAAGCAACTAATGAAAAACTGTTTTTT
TRBV28	TRBD2	TRBJ2-1	-	CASSKALAGVNEQFF	TGTGCCAGCAGCAAGGCTCTAGCGGGAGTTAATGAGCAGTTCTTC
TRBV9	TRBD2	TRBJ2-7	-	CASSMGLASYEQYF	TGTGCCAGCAGCATGGGACTAGCATCCTACGAGCAGTACTTC
TRBV27	-	TRBJ1-6	-	CASSLTQGYNSPLHF	TGTGCCAGCAGTTTAACCCAGGGCTATAATTCACCCCTCCACTTT
TRBV5-4	TRBD2	TRBJ2-3	-	CASSLVVAGGTDTQYF	TGTGCCAGCAGCTTGGTGGTAGCGGGAGGCACAGATACGCAGTATTTT
TRBV5-4	-	TRBJ2-2	once	CASTIFPPGELFF	TGTGCCAGCACCATTTTCCCCCCCGGGGAGCTGTTTTTT
TRBV29-1	-	TRBJ2-5	once	CSVERVGGGETQYF	TGCAGCGTTGAAAGGGTGGGAGGTGGAGAGACCCAGTACTTC
TRBV5-1	TRBD1	TRBJ2-5	-	CASSLDPRGTGETQYF	TGCGCCAGCAGCTTGGATCCCAGGGGGACGGGAGAGACCCAGTACTTC
TRBV14	-	TRBJ2-3	-	CASSQGVRRALTDTQYF	TGTGCCAGCAGCCAAGGAGTAAGGAGGGCACTCACAGATACGCAGTATTTT
TRBV29-1	-	TRBJ2-3	-	CSVRSGRRDTQYF	TGCAGCGTTAGATCCGGCAGGAGGGATACGCAGTATTTT
TRBV28	-	TRBJ1-1	-	CASSLGRSEAFF	TGTGCCAGTAGTTTAGGTCGGAGTGAAGCTTTCTTT
TRBV27	TRBD1	TRBJ1-3	-	CASRRTGWF	TGTGCCAGCAGAAGGACAGGGTGGTTT
TRBV4-1	-	TRBJ1-2	-	CASSQGPVYGYTF	TGCGCCAGCAGCCAAGGGCCAGTTTATGGCTACACCTTC
TRBV5-6	-	TRBJ2-5	few	CASSWRGPSEETQYF	TGTGCCAGCAGCTGGCGGGGGCCCTCGGAGGAGACCCAGTACTTC
TRBV5-1	-	TRBJ1-4	-	CASSQGNEKLFF	TGCGCCAGCAGCCAGGGGAATGAAAAACTGTTTTTT
TRBV7-2	-	TRBJ1-1	few	CASSLVWGNTEAFF	TGTGCCAGCAGCTTAGTCTGGGGGAACACTGAAGCTTTCTTT